The rows below give T cell receptor beta chains drawn from one sample of a study of T cell changes during pregnancy in multiple sclerosis. Generated by immunoSEQ multiplex PCR, the TCRdb table keeps only in-frame clones and is missing some. The table shows about 100,000 clones, with around 92% occurring only once. This specimen consisted of peripheral blood, obtained before pregnancy. These receptors originate from a female donor with multiple sclerosis, enrolled in a pregnancy study. Each CDR3 is given with its conserved first and last residue. Fields, in order: V gene, J gene, D gene, clone size, CDR3 DNA, CDR3 protein. D genes are given only for firm matches. Size is stated for part of the rows, as once, few or many counts, or as a class when the clone is expanded.

TRBV6-1	TRBJ2-1	-	-	TGTGCCAGCAGTATGTCGGGTAGATACAATGAGCAGTTCTTC	CASSMSGRYNEQFF
TRBV12-5	TRBJ2-5	-	-	TGTGCTAGTGGTTTGGGTCAGGGCCAAGAGACCCAGTACTTC	CASGLGQGQETQYF
TRBV6-1	TRBJ1-1	-	once	TGTGCCAGCAGCACAGGTGTGTTCGCTGAAGCTTTCTTT	CASSTGVFAEAFF
TRBV10-3	TRBJ2-1	TRBD2	-	TGTGCCATCGGTAGCGGGAGCGATGAGCAGTTCTTC	CAIGSGSDEQFF
TRBV7-6	TRBJ2-5	TRBD2	-	TGTGCCAGCAGTCGGCTAGCGGGAGTTGGAGAGACCCAGTACTTC	CASSRLAGVGETQYF
TRBV5-1	TRBJ2-2	TRBD2	-	TGCGCCAGCAGCTTGGTCTCCCAGCGGGAGGGCCGGACCGGGGAGCTGTTTTTT	CASSLVSQREGRTGELFF
TRBV30	TRBJ2-7	TRBD1	-	TGTGCCTGGAGTGCCGGACAGGAAGTTTATGGGGACGAGCAGTACTTC	CAWSAGQEVYGDEQYF
TRBV2	TRBJ1-2	TRBD1	-	TGTGCCAGCAGGGGGGACAGGGGTAACTATGGCTACACCTTC	CASRGDRGNYGYTF
TRBV6-5	TRBJ2-3	-	-	TGTGCCAGCAGTTTCGCTAGCCGAAATACGCAGTATTTT	CASSFASRNTQYF
TRBV28	TRBJ2-7	-	-	TGTGCCAGCAGTTTATATATGCAGGGCGCTTACGAGCAGTACTTC	CASSLYMQGAYEQYF
TRBV4-1	TRBJ2-7	-	-	TGCGCCAGCAGCCAAGATGAGGCAGAAAGCTCCTACGAGCAGTACTTC	CASSQDEAESSYEQYF
TRBV6-1	TRBJ2-7	-	-	TGTGCCAGCAGTCTCTTGTCGGGCGAGCAGTACTTC	CASSLLSGEQYF
TRBV2	TRBJ1-5	TRBD1	-	TGTGCCAGCAAGAGGACAGGCGTTAGCAATCAGCCCCAGCATTTT	CASKRTGVSNQPQHF
TRBV19	TRBJ1-2	-	-	TGTGCCAGTAGTATAGACCACCGGACAGCGACCTATGGCTACACCTTC	CASSIDHRTATYGYTF
TRBV9	TRBJ1-3	TRBD1	once	TGTGCCAGCAGCAACTGGGACAGCGGAAACACCATATATTTT	CASSNWDSGNTIYF
TRBV15	TRBJ2-5	-	-	TGTGCCACCAGCAGCCCTCCGGGACAAGAGACCCAGTACTTC	CATSSPPGQETQYF
TRBV5-1	TRBJ2-5	-	-	TGCGCCAGCAGCCCCATGGAGGGGGCTTCTAAGGAGACCCAGTACTTC	CASSPMEGASKETQYF
TRBV5-3	TRBJ2-7	TRBD2	-	TGTGCCAGAAGCTTGGGGCTAGCGGGAGATCTATACGAGCAGTACTTC	CARSLGLAGDLYEQYF
TRBV28	TRBJ1-3	-	-	TGTGCCAGCGGGAATGAGGGAACTGGAAACACCATATATTTT	CASGNEGTGNTIYF
TRBV28	TRBJ1-5	-	-	TGTGCCAGCAGTTTACCTCAGGGTCGTGGGCCCCAGCATTTT	CASSLPQGRGPQHF
TRBV7-6	TRBJ2-5	TRBD2	-	TGTGCCAGCAGCTCCCTAGCGGGATCTGAGACCCAGTACTTC	CASSSLAGSETQYF
TRBV25-1	TRBJ1-1	-	-	TGTGCCAGCAGTGATGGGGGGATGAACACTGAAGCTTTCTTT	CASSDGGMNTEAFF
TRBV5-1	TRBJ1-1	TRBD1	-	TGCGCCAGCAGTACAGGGGGAGGCAGAACTGAAGCTTTCTTT	CASSTGGGRTEAFF
TRBV5-1	TRBJ2-3	-	-	TGCGCCAGCAGCTTCGGTAGAGGCACAGATACGCAGTATTTT	CASSFGRGTDTQYF
TRBV4-3	TRBJ2-2	-	-	TGCGCCAGCAGCCAAACGGTCTCCGGGGAGCTGTTTTTT	CASSQTVSGELFF
TRBV27	TRBJ1-5	-	-	TGTGCCAGCAGTTGGACCGCAGCGGAGAGTCAGCCCCAGCATTTT	CASSWTAAESQPQHF
TRBV10-3	TRBJ2-7	TRBD1	-	TGTGCCATCAGTGTACAGGGGTCCGAGCAGTACTTC	CAISVQGSEQYF
TRBV18	TRBJ1-3	-	-	TGTGCCAGCTCACCACAAGGGGCTGGAAACACCATATATTTT	CASSPQGAGNTIYF
TRBV4-3	TRBJ2-3	TRBD2	-	TGCGCCAGCAGCCAAGAGGGGCCAGCGGGAGCTCCGGATACGCAGTATTTT	CASSQEGPAGAPDTQYF
TRBV5-6	TRBJ2-7	TRBD1	-	TGTGCCAGCAGCTTGGTATCCGGGACAGGGCCCTACGAGCAGTACTTC	CASSLVSGTGPYEQYF
TRBV15	TRBJ2-7	TRBD2	-	TGTGCCACCAGCAGAGAGACTAGCTCGGGGGAGCAGTACTTC	CATSRETSSGEQYF
TRBV15	TRBJ2-7	-	-	TGTGCCACCAGCAGAGCGGCGGGCCGGCAGTACTTC	CATSRAAGRQYF
TRBV13	TRBJ2-4	TRBD1	-	TGTGCCAGCAGCTCATCGGGACAGAAAAACATTCAGTACTTC	CASSSSGQKNIQYF
TRBV5-1	TRBJ2-7	-	-	TGCGCCAGCAGCTTGACAGTTAACTACGAGCAGTACTTC	CASSLTVNYEQYF
TRBV19	TRBJ2-5	TRBD2	-	TGTGCCAGTAGTAGTGGGACTAGCGGGGATAAAGAGACCCAGTACTTC	CASSSGTSGDKETQYF
TRBV2	TRBJ2-7	TRBD1	-	TGTGCCAGCAGTTTGGGGACAGGGTTCAACGAGCAGTACTTC	CASSLGTGFNEQYF
TRBV21-1	TRBJ2-1	-	-	TGTGCCAGCAGCAAAGAAGTGACTAGGACTTTCTACAATGAGCAGTTCTTC	CASSKEVTRTFYNEQFF
TRBV19	TRBJ1-2	-	-	TGTGCCAGTACCCCAGACGGACTCTATGGCTACACCTTC	CASTPDGLYGYTF
TRBV7-6	TRBJ1-1	-	once	TGTGCCAGCAGCTTGGACAGATTCCTAATGAACACTGAAGCTTTCTTT	CASSLDRFLMNTEAFF
TRBV28	TRBJ1-2	TRBD1	few	TGTGCCTCTCGCCGACAGGGAGACTATGGCTACACCTTC	CASRRQGDYGYTF
TRBV11-2	TRBJ2-7	-	-	TGTGCCAGCAGCTTCGGGTACCGAAACGAGCAGTACTTC	CASSFGYRNEQYF
TRBV6-5	TRBJ2-7	TRBD2	-	TGTGCCAGCAGTTATTCAGGGACTAGCGGGAAATACGAGCAGTACTTC	CASSYSGTSGKYEQYF